A selection of T cell receptor beta chains follows, all from one sample in a study of post-analysis software for immune sequencing data. One entry per CDR3 protein results from TCRdb running MiXCR on the PCR reads. In the table there are more than 500,000 distinct CDR3 sequences, around a third of which are singletons. The source material was blood. These receptors all come from a girl younger than 18 with multiple sclerosis. Each CDR3 is given with its conserved first and last residue. Each record gives: clone size, V gene, J gene, D gene, CDR3 length, CDR3 DNA, CDR3 protein. A D gene is named only where the DNA matches it firmly. Expanded clones get a size class; other rows say once, few or many, or leave the size out.

>.|TRBV20-1|TRBJ2-1|.|12
TGCAGTGTGAAGGAGGGCTACATTGAGCAGTGCTTC
CSVKEGYIEQCF
>.|TRBV5-6|TRBJ2-5|.|14
TGTGCCAGCACCTTAGCGGAGAGGCCGGAGACCCAGTACTTC
CASTLAERPETQYF
>.|TRBV20-1|TRBJ2-3|.|10
TGCAGTGTTACCCACGATACGCAGTATTTT
CSVTHDTQYF
>few|TRBV9|TRBJ2-7|.|16
TGTGCCAACAGCGTAGAGGGTCAGACAGCCGCCTACGAGCAGTACTTC
CANSVEGQTAAYEQYF
>few|TRBV12-3/TRBV12-4|TRBJ1-2|.|14
TGTGCCAGCAGTTTTGGAGACAGCGGGGCTGGCTACACCTTC
CASSFGDSGAGYTF
>few|TRBV20-1|TRBJ2-2|.|15
TGCAGTGCTAGGGGAGGGGGTTGGGCAACCGGGGAGCTGTTTTTT
CSARGGGWATGELFF
>few|TRBV20-1|TRBJ2-7|TRBD2|16
TGCAGTGCTAGACATGAGATTAGCGGGGCCTCCCACGAGCAGTACTTC
CSARHEISGASHEQYF
>.|TRBV12-3/TRBV12-4|TRBJ1-2|TRBD1|13
TGTGCCAGCAGCCGGACAGGATCGGGGGGCTACACCTTC
CASSRTGSGGYTF
>few|TRBV5-1|TRBJ2-5|TRBD1|16
TGCGCCAGCAGCCCTGGGACGGACAGGACGGGAGAGACCCAGTACTTC
CASSPGTDRTGETQYF
>few|TRBV2|TRBJ1-6|.|14
TGTGCCAGCATAACAGGTTTTAGAAATTCACCCCTCCACTTT
CASITGFRNSPLHF
>.|TRBV20-1|TRBJ1-2|TRBD1|13
TGCAGTGCTAGAGGGACAGGGCCCCATGGCTACACCTTC
CSARGTGPHGYTF
>few|TRBV4-1|TRBJ1-4|.|14
TGCGCCAGCAGCCATACAGGGATTCAAGAAAAACTGTTTTTT
CASSHTGIQEKLFF
>.|TRBV20-1|TRBJ2-5|TRBD1|13
TGCAGTGCTAGAGATCAGGGGGCAGAGACCCAGTACTTC
CSARDQGAETQYF
>once|TRBV20-1|TRBJ2-7|.|15
TGCAGTGCTGGAGATGTAGCAGATCCCACAGTCGCCCAGTACTTC
CSAGDVADPTVAQYF
>.|TRBV7-6|TRBJ2-5|.|18
TGTGCCAGCAACGCCTTCGGGAGCGAGTCGGGTTACCAAGAGACCCAGTACTTC
CASNAFGSESGYQETQYF
>.|TRBV7-9|TRBJ1-2|TRBD1|15
TGTGCCAGCAGCTTAGGGGACAGGGAGGGTCCTGGCTACACCTTC
CASSLGDREGPGYTF
>.|TRBV7-8|TRBJ1-6|.|15
TGTGCCAGCAGCTTAGACAGGCAGGGGAACTCACCCCTCCACTTT
CASSLDRQGNSPLHF
>.|TRBV12-3/TRBV12-4|TRBJ1-1|.|13
TGTGCCAGCAGAACACAGCTGAACACTGAAGCTTTCTTT
CASRTQLNTEAFF
>few|TRBV27|TRBJ2-7|.|13
TGTGCCAGCAGTTTAGGACTAATCCACGAGCAGTACTTC
CASSLGLIHEQYF
>.|TRBV2|TRBJ2-1|TRBD1|16
TGTGCCAGCAGGGGCAGGCCGGGACAGGGAGACCATGAGCAGTTCTTC
CASRGRPGQGDHEQFF
>many|TRBV25-1|TRBJ2-7|.|14
TGTGCCAGCAGTGACGGACTGGCCCCCTACGAGCAGTACTTC
CASSDGLAPYEQYF
>.|TRBV7-6|TRBJ2-3|TRBD2|16
TGTGCCAGCAGCGCATCCGGACTAGCGGGGACAGATACGCAGTATTTT
CASSASGLAGTDTQYF
>.|TRBV11-3|TRBJ2-1|.|15
TGTGCCAGCAGCCGCCTGGGTCGAGGGAACAATGAGCAGTTCTTC
CASSRLGRGNNEQFF
>.|TRBV10-3|TRBJ2-7|.|13
TGTGCCATCAGGGGGGGGACATCCTACGAGCAGTACTTC
CAIRGGTSYEQYF
>.|TRBV11-2|TRBJ2-7|TRBD1|13
TGTGCCAGCAGCTTAACAGGGGGCCACGAGCAGTACTTC
CASSLTGGHEQYF
>.|TRBV20-1|TRBJ2-3|TRBD2|15
TGCAGTGCTAGGTCAGCGGGGGCCAGCACAGATACGCAGTATTTT
CSARSAGASTDTQYF
>.|TRBV4-1|TRBJ1-4|.|15
TGCGCCGGCAGCCAAGACGGTGCAACTAATGAAAAACTGTTTTTT
CAGSQDGATNEKLFF
>.|TRBV12-3/TRBV12-4|TRBJ1-5|TRBD1|14
TGTGCCAGCAGTCGACAGGGGAAGGGTCAGCCCCAGCATTTT
CASSRQGKGQPQHF
>few|TRBV18|TRBJ2-3|.|13
TGTGCCAGCTCACTCCACGTCCTGGATACGCAGTATTTT
CASSLHVLDTQYF
>many|TRBV12-3/TRBV12-4|TRBJ1-6|.|14
TGTGCCAGCAGTCCTTCCGGGTTTAATTCACCCCTCCACTTT
CASSPSGFNSPLHF
>.|TRBV4-2|TRBJ2-1|TRBD2|15
TGTGCCAGCAGCCAAGACCCGACTAGCGTGAGTGAGCAGTTCTTC
CASSQDPTSVSEQFF
>.|TRBV5-1|TRBJ1-5|TRBD1|14
TGCGCCAGCAGCTGGGGGACAGGGATTCAGCCCCAGCATTTT
CASSWGTGIQPQHF
>.|TRBV5-1|TRBJ2-3|TRBD2|14
TGCGCCAGCAGCTTGGCTAGCGGGCGAGATACGCAGTATTTT
CASSLASGRDTQYF
>once|TRBV2|TRBJ1-4|.|15
TGTGCCAGCACCTTAGGGGGGTTAACTAATGAAAAACTGTTTTTT
CASTLGGLTNEKLFF
>.|TRBV9|TRBJ1-6|.|17
TGTGCCAGCAGCGTAGTTGCTACACTCGGTTGGGATTCACCCCTCCACTTT
CASSVVATLGWDSPLHF
>few|TRBV21-1|TRBJ1-2|.|17
TGTGCCAGCAGCAAAGCCCTCGGAAAGGGGGCAGACTATGGCTACACCTTC
CASSKALGKGADYGYTF
>.|TRBV5-1|TRBJ1-2|.|12
TGCGCCAGCAGCTTGGACGCCTATGGCTACACCTTC
CASSLDAYGYTF
>.|TRBV3-1|TRBJ1-6|.|15
TGTGCCAGCAGCGTTCGACAGACTGGGAATTCACCCCTCCACTTT
CASSVRQTGNSPLHF
>.|TRBV2|TRBJ1-2|TRBD1|15
TGTGCCAGCAGTGAACGGGTGACAGGGGGCTATGGCTACACCTTC
CASSERVTGGYGYTF
>once|TRBV20-1|TRBJ1-2|TRBD1|14
TGCAGTGCTTTACTACAGGGGGAGGCCTATGGCTACACCTTC
CSALLQGEAYGYTF
>.|TRBV12-3/TRBV12-4|TRBJ2-7|TRBD1|15
TGTGCCAGCAGTCTCCTAGAAGGACAGGGTTACGAGCAGTACTTC
CASSLLEGQGYEQYF
>.|TRBV6-1|TRBJ2-7|TRBD2|14
TGTGCCAGCAGTTCTTGGGGGGGGACGTACGAGCAGTACTTC
CASSSWGGTYEQYF
>few|TRBV5-6|TRBJ2-2|.|14
TGTGCCAGCAGTTCGGACGGTTGGTCCGGGGAGCTGTTTTTT
CASSSDGWSGELFF
>few|TRBV7-2|TRBJ1-5|.|20
TGTGCCAGCAGCCCTAGGTGGGTACGGGACACTACCTGGCCTAATCAGCCCCAGCATTTT
CASSPRWVRDTTWPNQPQHF
>many|TRBV20-1|TRBJ1-2|.|12
TGCAGTGCTAGCCCTCCGGGCTATGGCTACACCTTC
CSASPPGYGYTF
>.|TRBV6-1|TRBJ2-2|.|14
TGTGCCAGCAGTGAAGGAGTGGGTGGCGGGGAGCTGTTTTTT
CASSEGVGGGELFF
>few|TRBV20-1|TRBJ2-3|TRBD2|14
TGCAGTGCTAGGCCTAGCGGAAGCACAGATACGCAGTATTTT
CSARPSGSTDTQYF
>.|TRBV4-2|TRBJ2-6|.|17
TGTGCCAGCAGCCAAGAAGCTGGGGGCGCTGGGGCCAACGTCCTGACTTTC
CASSQEAGGAGANVLTF
>few|TRBV12-3/TRBV12-4|TRBJ2-3|.|15
TGTGCCAGCAGTTTAGGAGGGACCACCGCAGATACGCAGTATTTT
CASSLGGTTADTQYF
>few|TRBV12-3/TRBV12-4|TRBJ1-5|.|12
TGTGCCAGCAGTTTAAGGGAACAGCCCCAGCATTTT
CASSLREQPQHF
>few|TRBV10-2|TRBJ2-1|.|16
TGCGCCAGCGTTCGCCCCCGGGCGGGGGCATACAATGAGCAGTTCTTC
CASVRPRAGAYNEQFF
>.|TRBV25-1|TRBJ2-1|.|14
TGTGCCAGCAGGGGAGCCCTCCCTTACAATGAGCAGTTCTTC
CASRGALPYNEQFF
>few|TRBV29-1|TRBJ1-1|TRBD1|14
TGCAGCGGATCAACAGGGGAGCGGGACACTGAAGCTTTCTTT
CSGSTGERDTEAFF